The TCR beta chain described here comes from a study of blood T cell repertoires in COVID-19. Data came from immunoSEQ multiplex PCR; TCRdb stores just in-frame clones and leaves some out. The sample lists 45,000 or so clones; more than 65% were seen once. The CDR3 contains 16 residues. V dropped 6 bases and J dropped 2; count of bases not matched to a gene: 9. Germline CDR1 and CDR2: SGHAT and FQNNGV. The chain joins TRBV11-2 to TRBJ1-2, with 10 bases lining up with TRBD1. Sequenced material: peripheral blood. This receptor was taken from a human donor in a cohort sampled during active COVID-19. The CDR3 coding sequence is TGTGCCAGCAGAGCCGGGACAGGGGTGACGAACTATGGCTACACCTTC. This sequence encodes CASRAGTGVTNYGYTF.